Listed here are 13 T cell receptor beta chains from one sample, sequenced in a study of T cells after yellow fever vaccination. TCRdb processed the 5' RACE reads anew with MiXCR; each CDR3 protein has one entry. The sample consists of 300,000 or so distinct CDR3 sequences, 13% of them appearing once. The specimen was CD4+ T cells sorted from PBMCs, collected 45 days after the yellow fever booster vaccination. These TCRs come from a young man who received the YFV17D yellow fever vaccine.

This clonotype was counted only a few times. This chain connects TRBV7-2 to TRBJ2-7, with D possibly matching TRBD2 (6 bases). The CDR3 length is 16 residues. The germline V gene has CDR1 SGHTA and CDR2 FQGNSA. Trimming left V 2 bases short and J 0 bases short, with 14 bases between. DNA of the CDR3: TGTGCCAGCAGCTTAATGAGGGGAGGCGGCTCCTACGAGCAGTACTTC. Protein sequence: CASSLMRGGGSYEQYF.

This clonotype was seen a handful of times. As DNA, the CDR3 is TGTGCCAGCAGCCAAGATCTCCGCCCCGGCGGTCTAGCCAAAAACATTCAGTACTTC. Amino acid sequence: CASSQDLRPGGLAKNIQYF. V gene TRBV4-2 combines with J gene TRBJ2-4, with unresolved D. The CDR3 has 19 amino acids. With 0 bases removed from V and 0 bases from J, the gap between germline ends came to 18 bases. CDR1 is LGHNA, CDR2 YNFKEQ, per germline.

In its sample, this clonotype was seen a few times. The genes are TRBV5-6 and TRBJ2-1, with 7 bases lining up with TRBD2. The junction had 9 bases not matched to a gene; V was cut back by 3 bases and J by 3 bases. The CDR3 loop spans 16 amino acids. The V gene's germline CDR1 is SGHDT and CDR2 YYEEEE. DNA of the CDR3: TGTGCCAGCAGCTCACCCAGCGGGGATCGCTACAATGAGCAGTTCTTC. Translation gives CASSSPSGDRYNEQFF.

The chain combines TRBV6-2 or TRBV6-3 with TRBJ2-2; D call uncertain. Trimming removed 7 bases at V and 4 bases at J, with 13 bases between. The CDR3 length is 14 residues. The germline gives CDR1 MNHEY, CDR2 SVGEGT. The CDR3 reads CASTNSGITGELFF. In DNA form, the CDR3 reads TGTGCCAGCACAAACTCAGGAATCACCGGGGAGCTGTTTTTT.

This clonotype came up a few times. The V and J genes are TRBV10-3 and TRBJ2-4; 8 positions match TRBD1. The CDR3 covers 15 residues. Trimming removed 2 bases from V and 9 bases from J; junction bases left unmatched: 9. Germline V gives CDR1 ENHRY, CDR2 SYGVKD. The DNA of the CDR3 is TGTGCCATCAGTGAGGTGGGACAGGAGACGGGCATTCAGTACTTC. Encoded protein: CAISEVGQETGIQYF.

CDR3 DNA sequence: TGTGCCAGCAGCTTATCCCATAAAGGGACAGGGGGCGAGCAGTACTTC. This gives the protein CASSLSHKGTGGEQYF. The V gene is TRBV7-9, the J gene TRBJ2-7, with 11 positions matching TRBD1. J was trimmed by 6 bases and V by 2 bases; bases with no gene match: 9. The CDR3 contains 16 residues. Looked up from germline, CDR1 is SEHNR and CDR2 is FQNEAQ (reference sequence).

The chain has TRBV20-1 and TRBJ2-1, with a weak D call TRBD2 (5 bases). CDR3 length equals 15 residues. Germline V gives CDR1 DFQATT, CDR2 SNEGSKA (reference sequence). V lost 0 bases, J lost 7 bases, and 16 bases lay in between. The CDR3 coding sequence is TGCAGTGCTAGAGATCACGGAAGCGGAGTAAATGAGCAGTTCTTC. Translating gives CSARDHGSGVNEQFF.

The chain links TRBV5-1 to TRBJ1-1; D gene uncertain. The germline gives CDR1 SGHRS, CDR2 YFSETQ. Trimming removed 0 bases at V and 4 bases at J, with 10 bases between. The CDR3 contains 14 residues. Here the CDR3 reads CASSLEARGTEAFF. The CDR3, as DNA: TGCGCCAGCAGCTTGGAAGCGCGAGGCACTGAAGCTTTCTTT. The variable domain in full, completed from reference TRBV5-1 and TRBJ1-1, reads KAGVTQTPRYLIKTRGQQVTLSCSPISGHRSVSWYQQTPGQGLQFLFEYFSETQRNKGNFPGRFSGRQFSNSRSEMNVSTLELGDSALYLCASSLEARGTEAFFGQGTRLTVV.

The chain links TRBV12-3 or TRBV12-4 to TRBJ1-1, with unresolved D. Trimming pared 5 bases from V and 3 bases from J, leaving 4 bases between. The CDR3 has 11 residues. The CDR3 protein is CASSQYTEAFF. The CDR3, as DNA: TGTGCCAGCAGTCAGTACACTGAAGCTTTCTTT.

This clonotype came up a few times. V and J are TRBV12-3 or TRBV12-4 and TRBJ2-7; TRBD1 aligns across 9 bases. The trim removed 7 bases at V and 3 bases at J, leaving 7 bases unmatched. The CDR3 spans 14 residues. The CDR3 bases are TGTGCCAGCAAGTTAGGGACAGGGAACTACGAGCAGTACTTC. As protein: CASKLGTGNYEQYF.

The J gene is TRBJ2-5, the V gene TRBV20-1; TRBD2 matches at 13 bases. Germline CDR1 reads DFQATT; CDR2 reads SNEGSKA (reference sequence). The V segment lost 0 bases and the J segment 2 bases; nucleotides outside the gene matches: 9. The CDR3 has 18 residues. CDR3: CSARDPLGLAGTQETQYF. The DNA of the CDR3 is TGCAGTGCTAGAGATCCCCTGGGACTAGCGGGAACGCAAGAGACCCAGTACTTC.

The chain has TRBV7-2 and TRBJ1-1, with D possibly TRBD1 on 6 matching bases. The germline gives CDR1 SGHTA, CDR2 FQGNSA. Trimming cost V 7 bases and J 0 bases, with 12 bases left between them. The CDR3 has 14 amino acids. The CDR3 spells CASTDRFMNTEAFF. The CDR3 region has the DNA TGTGCCAGCACCGACAGGTTCATGAACACTGAAGCTTTCTTT.

CDR3 in DNA: TGCAGCGTTCGACAGGGCCGCCAGCCCCAGCATTTT. This sequence encodes CSVRQGRQPQHF. The V and J genes are TRBV29-1 and TRBJ1-5; the match to TRBD1 covers 7 bases. V was clipped by 5 bases and J by 7 bases; unmatched bases: 5. This CDR3 has 12 residues. CDR1 is SQVTM and CDR2 is ANQGSEA in the germline V gene.